Reported below is one TCR beta chain. Antigen unknown. This specimen belongs to a study of identical twins. After template switching added a universal primer site, the resulting cDNA carried unique molecular identifiers. TCRdb reanalysed the 5' RACE reads using MiXCR and keeps one entry per CDR3 protein. The sample carries hundreds of thousands of distinct CDR3 sequences, less than 8% recorded once. Study results and caveats: Conclusions came from cross-sectional statistical analysis, not from following the same donors.

These data were also reused for a study on yellow fever vaccine responses in identical twins.

The clonotype originates from a woman between 18 and 29 years old in good health. The sequenced sample consisted of memory (CD45RO+) T cells sorted from blood.

In DNA, the CDR3 is TGTGCCAGCAGTGAAAGGGCCACTTCAAACTATGGCTACACCTTC. It encodes CASSERATSNYGYTF. This rearrangement joins TRBV2 to TRBJ1-2; D is ambiguous. The V gene lost 2 bases and the J gene lost 2 bases, with 12 bases spanning the gap. The CDR3 has 15 amino acids. CDR1 is SNHLY and CDR2 is FYNNEI in the germline V gene.